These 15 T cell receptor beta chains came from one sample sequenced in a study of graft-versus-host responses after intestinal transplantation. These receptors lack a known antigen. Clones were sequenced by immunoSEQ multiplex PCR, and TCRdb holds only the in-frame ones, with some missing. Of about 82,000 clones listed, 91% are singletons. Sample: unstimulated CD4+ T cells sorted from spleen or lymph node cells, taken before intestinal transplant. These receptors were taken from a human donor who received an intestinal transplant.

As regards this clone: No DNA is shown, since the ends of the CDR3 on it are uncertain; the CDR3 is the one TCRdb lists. This CDR3 is CASSLNFGQGGSYNEQFF. The chain links TRBV7-9 to TRBJ2-1; TRBD1 reflects the table's D call only, with no check against the DNA. The CDR3 adds up to 18 amino acids, both ends counted. Germline values: CDR1 SEHNR, CDR2 FQNEAQ (reference sequence).

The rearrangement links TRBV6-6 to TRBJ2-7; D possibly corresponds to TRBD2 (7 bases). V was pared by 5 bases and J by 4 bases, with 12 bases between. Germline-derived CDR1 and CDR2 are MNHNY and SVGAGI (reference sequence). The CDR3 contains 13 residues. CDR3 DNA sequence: TGTGCCAGCAGTAGACGGGGGGCGTACGAGCAGTACTTC. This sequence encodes CASSRRGAYEQYF.

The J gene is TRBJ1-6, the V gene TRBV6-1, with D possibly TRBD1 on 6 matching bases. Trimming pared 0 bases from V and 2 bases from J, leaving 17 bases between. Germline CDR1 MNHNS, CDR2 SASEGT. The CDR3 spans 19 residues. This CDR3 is CASSEAPRSRGTYNSPLHF. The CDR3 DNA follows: TGTGCCAGCAGTGAAGCACCGAGAAGCAGGGGAACCTATAATTCACCCCTCCACTTT.

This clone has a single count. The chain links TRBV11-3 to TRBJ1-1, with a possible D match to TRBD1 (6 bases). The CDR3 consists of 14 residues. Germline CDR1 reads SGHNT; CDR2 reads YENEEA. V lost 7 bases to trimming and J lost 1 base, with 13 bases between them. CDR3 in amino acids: CASTLGAGNTEAFF. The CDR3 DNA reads TGTGCCAGCACCTTGGGGGCCGGGAACACTGAAGCTTTCTTT. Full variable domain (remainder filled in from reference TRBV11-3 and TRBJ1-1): EAGVVQSPRYKIIEKKQPVAFWCNPISGHNTLYWYLQNLGQGPELLIRYENEEAVDDSQLPKDRFSAERLKGVDSTLKIQPAELGDSAVYLCASTLGAGNTEAFFGQGTRLTVV.

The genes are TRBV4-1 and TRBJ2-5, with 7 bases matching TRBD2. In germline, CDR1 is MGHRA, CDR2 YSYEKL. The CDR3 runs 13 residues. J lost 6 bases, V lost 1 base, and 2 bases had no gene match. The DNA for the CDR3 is TGCGCCAGCAGCCAAGCGGGACTACAGACCCAGTACTTC. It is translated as CASSQAGLQTQYF.

As DNA, the CDR3 is TGTGCCAGCAGGGAAGGACAGCTGAACACTGAAGCTTTCTTT. It yields the protein CASREGQLNTEAFF. This chain connects TRBV25-1 to TRBJ1-1, with D perhaps TRBD1 (6 bases). CDR1 MGHDK and CDR2 SYGVNS come from the germline V gene. Trimming left V 6 bases short and J 0 bases short, with 11 bases between. There are 14 residues in the CDR3.

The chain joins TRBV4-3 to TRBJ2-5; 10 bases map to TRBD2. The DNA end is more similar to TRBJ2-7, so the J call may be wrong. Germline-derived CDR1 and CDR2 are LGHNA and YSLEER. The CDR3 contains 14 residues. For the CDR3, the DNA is TGCGCCAGCAGCCAAGGACTAGCGGGCTACGAGCAGTACTTC. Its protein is CASSQGLAGYEQYF.

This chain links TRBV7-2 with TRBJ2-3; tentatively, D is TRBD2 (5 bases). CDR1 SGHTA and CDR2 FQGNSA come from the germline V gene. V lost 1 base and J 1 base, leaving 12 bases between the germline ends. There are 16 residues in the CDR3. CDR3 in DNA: TGTGCCAGCAGCTTAGATTCCTCCGGGGGCACAGATACGCAGTATTTT. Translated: CASSLDSSGGTDTQYF. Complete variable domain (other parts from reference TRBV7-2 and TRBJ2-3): GAGVSQSPSNKVTEKGKDVELRCDPISGHTALYWYRQSLGQGLEFLIYFQGNSAPDKSGLPSDRFSAERTGGSVSTLTIQRTQQEDSAVYLCASSLDSSGGTDTQYFGPGTRLTVL.

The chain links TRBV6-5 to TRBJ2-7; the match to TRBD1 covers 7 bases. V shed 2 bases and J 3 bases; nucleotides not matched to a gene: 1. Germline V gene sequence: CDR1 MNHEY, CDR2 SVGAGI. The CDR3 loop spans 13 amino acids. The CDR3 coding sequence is TGTGCCAGCAGTTACAGGGGGCGCTACGAGCAGTACTTC. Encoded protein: CASSYRGRYEQYF.

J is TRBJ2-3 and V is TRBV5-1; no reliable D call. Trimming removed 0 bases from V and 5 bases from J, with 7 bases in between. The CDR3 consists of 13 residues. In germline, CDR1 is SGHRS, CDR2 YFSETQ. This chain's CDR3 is CASSLDYGDTQYF. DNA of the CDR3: TGCGCCAGCAGCTTGGATTACGGAGATACGCAGTATTTT.

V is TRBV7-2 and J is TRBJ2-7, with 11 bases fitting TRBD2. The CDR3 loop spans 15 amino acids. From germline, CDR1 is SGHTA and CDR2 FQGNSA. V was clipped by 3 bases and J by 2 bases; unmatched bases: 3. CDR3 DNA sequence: TGTGCCAGCAGCTTCTTAGCGGGGGGGACCTACGAGCAGTACTTC. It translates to CASSFLAGGTYEQYF.

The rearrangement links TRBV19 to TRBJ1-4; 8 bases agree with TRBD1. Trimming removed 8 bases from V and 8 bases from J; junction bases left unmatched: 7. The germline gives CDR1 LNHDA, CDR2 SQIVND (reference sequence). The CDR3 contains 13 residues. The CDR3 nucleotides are TGTGCCAGTGACGCCGGGACAGGCGAAAAACTGTTTTTT. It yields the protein CASDAGTGEKLFF.

The CDR3 loop reads CASSPRTGIGQPQHF. In DNA form, the CDR3 reads TGTGCCAGCAGCCCACGGACAGGGATCGGTCAGCCCCAGCATTTT. The chain joins TRBV11-2 to TRBJ1-5; 8 bases are a match to TRBD1. Germline V gives CDR1 SGHAT, CDR2 FQNNGV. The CDR3 length is 15 residues. J was trimmed by 6 bases and V by 5 bases; bases with no gene match: 9.

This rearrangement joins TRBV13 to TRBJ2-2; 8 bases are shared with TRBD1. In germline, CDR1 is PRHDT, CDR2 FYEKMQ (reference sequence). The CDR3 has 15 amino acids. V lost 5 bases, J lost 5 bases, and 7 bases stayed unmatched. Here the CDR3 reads CASSRGQGWTGELFF. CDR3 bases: TGTGCCAGCAGCAGAGGACAGGGTTGGACCGGGGAGCTGTTTTTT.

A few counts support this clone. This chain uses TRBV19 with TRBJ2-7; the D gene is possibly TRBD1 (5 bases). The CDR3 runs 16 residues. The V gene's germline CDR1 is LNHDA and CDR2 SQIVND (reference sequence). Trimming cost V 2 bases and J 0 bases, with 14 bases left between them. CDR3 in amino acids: CASSIPGPGDSYEQYF. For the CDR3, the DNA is TGTGCCAGTAGTATACCAGGGCCGGGTGACTCCTACGAGCAGTACTTC.